The table lists the clone carrying this T cell receptor beta chain with a few counts. No antigen is known for it. A CD45RO/CCR7/CD25/CD127/CD95/CD27 panel sorted naive, central memory, regulatory and stem cell-like memory CD4+ cells. The data belong to a study of beta chain features in type 1 diabetes. Study results and limitations: Lower insertion and higher deletion counts appeared at VDJ junctions in type 1 diabetes patients. Moderately but significantly shorter TCRB CDR3s were found in Type 1 diabetes patients in all four CD4+ subsets.

Investigators reverse transcribed all isolated RNA, so they sequenced expressed TCRB transcripts. About 3.57 million reads were obtained on average from naive, central memory and regulatory T cell samples. The assay was immunoSEQ multiplex PCR, and TCRdb's table has in-frame clones only and misses some. The sample has about 180,000 clones; about 13% are singletons. Germline loops: CDR1 LGHNT, CDR2 FRNRAP. The CDR3 covers 14 residues. The ends lost 7 bases at V and 3 bases at J; junction bases unmatched: 4. The sample comprised central memory CD4+ T cells from blood. The genes are TRBV12-5 and TRBJ2-1; 9 nucleotides agree with TRBD2. The source is a woman aged 18-29 years in good health. DNA for the CDR3: TGTGCTAGTGTCCATAGCGGGAGCTACAATGAGCAGTTCTTC. It yields the protein CASVHSGSYNEQFF. The entire variable domain, with the rest obtained from reference TRBV12-5 and TRBJ2-1, is as follows: DARVTQTPRHKVTEMGQEVTMRCQPILGHNTVFWYRQTMMQGLELLAYFRNRAPLDDSGMPKDRFSAEMPDATLATLKIQPSEPRDSAVYFCASVHSGSYNEQFFGPGTRLTVL.